This T cell receptor beta chain was captured by sequencing in a study of shared clonotypes between healthy human individuals. DNA at around 200 ng, about 30,000 T cell genomes, went into sorted-subset replicate PCRs. Repertoires were generated with immunoSEQ multiplex PCR, while TCRdb's copy carries only in-frame clones and drops some. The profile shows about 2.1 million clones, about 93% of them singletons. Germline lookup yields CDR1 SGHDN and CDR2 FVKESK. Losses at the gene ends were 0 bases for V and 1 base for J; bases not matched to a gene: 3. This CDR3 contains 17 residues. CD8 cells classed as naive were CD45RO-negative and positively selected for CCR7, excluding terminally differentiated effector memory CD45RA+ cells.

The sequenced sample consisted of naive CD8+ T cells from PBMCs. This sequence was found in a man between 18 and 29 years old in good health. Some clones in this sample may be carry-over from other donors' samples. The chain joins TRBV14 to TRBJ1-1; the match to TRBD1 covers 12 bases. The CDR3 nucleotides are TGTGCCAGCAGCCAAGAGGGACAGGGGGCACCGAACACTGAAGCTTTCTTT. Amino acids: CASSQEGQGAPNTEAFF.